This record looks at one T cell receptor (beta chain) sequence and its context. The J segment lost 4 bases and the V segment lost 5 bases, leaving 9 bases of the junction unmatched. Germline loops: CDR1 MNHEY, CDR2 SVGAGI. The CDR3 sequence is 15 residues long. In the authors' workflow: By means of reference gene primer amplification, nucleated cell counts were estimated. TCRdb's copy holds only in-frame clones and misses some; the assay was immunoSEQ multiplex PCR. V and J calls and clone size follow that table, whereas D and trimming were derived from the DNA. The sample shows tens of thousands of clones, over 80% of them seen only once. This sample was taken from a study of blood T cell repertoires in COVID-19. Study-wide background: Whether acute or convalescent, the COVID-19 samples came from the United States, Italy and Spain. PBMCs, B-cell-depleted T cells, or T cells provided the cDNA or gDNA that made up the material.

The sample comprised peripheral blood. The gene calls are TRBV6-5 and TRBJ1-2, with TRBD1 identical over 8 bases. This TCR derives from a human donor in a cohort sampled during active COVID-19. The CDR3, as DNA: TGTGCCAGCAGTCCCGACAGGGGTCGAGGCTATGGCTACACCTTC. This gives the protein CASSPDRGRGYGYTF.